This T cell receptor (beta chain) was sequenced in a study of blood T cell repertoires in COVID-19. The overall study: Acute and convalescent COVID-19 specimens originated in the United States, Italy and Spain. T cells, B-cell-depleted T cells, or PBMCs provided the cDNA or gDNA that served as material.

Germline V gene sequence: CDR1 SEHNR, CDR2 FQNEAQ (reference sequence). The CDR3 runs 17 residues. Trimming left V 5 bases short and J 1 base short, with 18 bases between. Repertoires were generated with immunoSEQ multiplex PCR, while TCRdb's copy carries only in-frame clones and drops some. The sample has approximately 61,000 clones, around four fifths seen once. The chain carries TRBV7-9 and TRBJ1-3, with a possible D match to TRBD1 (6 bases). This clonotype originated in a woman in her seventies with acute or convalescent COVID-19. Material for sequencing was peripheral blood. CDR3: CASSPKGGRWSGNTIYF. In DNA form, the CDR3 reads TGTGCCAGCAGCCCTAAGGGGGGGCGATGGTCTGGAAACACCATATATTTT.